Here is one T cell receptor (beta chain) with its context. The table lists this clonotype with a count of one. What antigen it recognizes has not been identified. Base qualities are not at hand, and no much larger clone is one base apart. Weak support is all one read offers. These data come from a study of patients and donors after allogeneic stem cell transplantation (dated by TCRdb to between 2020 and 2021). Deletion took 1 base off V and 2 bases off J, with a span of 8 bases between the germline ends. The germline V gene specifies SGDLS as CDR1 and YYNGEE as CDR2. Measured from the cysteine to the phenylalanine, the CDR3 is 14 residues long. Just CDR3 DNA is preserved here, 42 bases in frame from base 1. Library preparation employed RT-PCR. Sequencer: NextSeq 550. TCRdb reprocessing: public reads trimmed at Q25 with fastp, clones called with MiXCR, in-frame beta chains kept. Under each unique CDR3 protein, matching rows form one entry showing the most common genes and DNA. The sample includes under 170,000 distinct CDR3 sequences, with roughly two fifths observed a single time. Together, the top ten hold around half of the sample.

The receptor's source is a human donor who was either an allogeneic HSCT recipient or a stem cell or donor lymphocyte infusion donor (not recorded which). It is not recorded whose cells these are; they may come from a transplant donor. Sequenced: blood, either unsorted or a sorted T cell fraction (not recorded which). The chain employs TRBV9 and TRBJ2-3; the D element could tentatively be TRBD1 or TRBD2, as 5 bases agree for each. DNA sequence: TGTGCCAGCAGCGTACGGGGCACCACAGATACGCAGTATTTT. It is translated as CASSVRGTTDTQYF.